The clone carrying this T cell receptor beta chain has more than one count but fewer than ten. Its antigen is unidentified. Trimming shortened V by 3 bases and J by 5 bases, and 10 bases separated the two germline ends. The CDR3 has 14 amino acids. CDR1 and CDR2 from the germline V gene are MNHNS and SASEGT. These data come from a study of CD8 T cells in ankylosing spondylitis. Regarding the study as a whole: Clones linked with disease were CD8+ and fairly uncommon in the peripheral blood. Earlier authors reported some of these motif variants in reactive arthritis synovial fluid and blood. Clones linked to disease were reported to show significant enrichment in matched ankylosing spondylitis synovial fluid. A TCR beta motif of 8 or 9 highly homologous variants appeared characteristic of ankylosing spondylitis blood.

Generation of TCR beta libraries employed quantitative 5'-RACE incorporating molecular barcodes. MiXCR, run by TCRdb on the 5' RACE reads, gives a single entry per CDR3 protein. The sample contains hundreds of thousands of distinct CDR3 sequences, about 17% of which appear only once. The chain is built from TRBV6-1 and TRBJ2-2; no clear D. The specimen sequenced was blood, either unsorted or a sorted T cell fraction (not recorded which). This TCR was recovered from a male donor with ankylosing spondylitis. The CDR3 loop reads CASSEIQITGELFF. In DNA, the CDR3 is TGTGCCAGCAGTGAGATTCAAATAACCGGGGAGCTGTTTTTT.